This T cell receptor beta chain was sequenced during a study of blood T cells in healthy people across ages (dated by TCRdb to about 2015). Broadly, across the study: In model experiments, template switching captured about one uniquely barcoded TCR beta cDNA molecule for every two T cells. The study measured age-related changes in TCR beta repertoire diversity using deep sequencing normalized with unique cDNA molecular identifiers. Donors were grouped into four age groups: young (average approximately 15 years), middle-aged (about 40), aged (around 60) and long-lived (roughly 80). To avoid experimental bias, donors of different ages were randomly spread across the sequencing lanes. Two additional independent replicas of 1 million unique cDNA reads from the same blood draw were analyzed for two donors (one aged 18 to 29 and one aged 80 or older). Summary of the overall study and its limitations: Bulk unsorted PBMC profiling prevented conclusive comparison of naive and antigen-experienced compartments. Compared with the aged group, the long-lived group had more naive CD4+ T cells, fewer expanded clones and increased TCR diversity, a pattern suggesting age selection. A strong correlation was found between observed TCR beta diversity and the percentage of naive T cells measured by flow cytometry. Estimates of total diversity based on one million sequenced T cells were considered lower bounds and underestimates. Observed TCR beta diversity per million T cells fell roughly linearly with age, and a significant reduction was already apparent by age roughly 40. The CMV infection status of donors was not known, potentially confounding age-related changes in expanded clonotypes.

Library preparation employed 5' RACE. TCRdb lists the instrument as Illumina HiSeq 2500. A second PCR of roughly 6 to 11 cycles was run with a J-beta primer mix and a sample-barcoded 5' primer. A unique molecular identifier was introduced onto each TCR beta cDNA molecule by a template-switch 5' adaptor carrying 12 random nucleotides. Each sample yielded at least 3 million CDR3-containing paired-end reads. The Mint cDNA synthesis kit, primed by a TRBC-specific oligonucleotide, was used to synthesize first-strand cDNA from all RNA. Following uracil-DNA glycosylase treatment, a first 18-cycle PCR with universal primers M1SS and BC2_uni_R was performed on all cDNA. The study's own analysis went as follows. Normalization of each sample was performed by random selection of 1 million high-quality reads, each carrying a distinct molecular identifier. Reads sharing molecular identifiers were discarded rather than binned into consensus sequences. MiTCR, set to a Q25 quality threshold and the strictest error-elimination algorithm, was used for CDR3 identification, clonotype clustering and error correction. A nonparametric unseen species model with Euler transformation was used to estimate a lower bound on total TCR beta diversity. TCRdb applied fastp at Q25 and MiXCR to the public reads, then kept only in-frame beta chains. Each entry is one CDR3 protein sequence, shown with its most common DNA and genes. TCRdb's processing, not the study's, gives the V and J calls here. Within this sample are roughly 1.6 million distinct CDR3 sequences, with roughly 30% of them counted one time only. In total, the top ten clones hold over 9% of the sample.

In this sample, this clonotype turned up a few times. The antigen it recognizes is unknown. Per-nucleotide qualities are absent, and no much larger clonotype sits a single base away. Donors were a few dozen systemically healthy Caucasian individuals from Russia aged about 6 to 100 years. Each donor gave around 9 milliliters of peripheral blood, collected into EDTA-treated Vacutainer tubes. PBMCs were isolated by Ficoll-Paque density-gradient centrifugation, with at least 7 million obtained per sample. Total RNA, at least 6 micrograms per sample, was extracted from PBMCs with Trizol reagent. For every donor, flow cytometry on a PBMC aliquot measured the percentage of naive CD45RAhigh/CD27high T cells. From its cysteine to its phenylalanine, the CDR3 spans 15 amino acids. Solely the CDR3 DNA is kept, with 45 bases framed from the first base. Reading the germline V gene gives CDR1 MNHEY and CDR2 SVGAGI. V gives up 2 bases and J gives up 5 bases, and the segment between their germline ends measures 14 bases.

This receptor chain uses TRBV6-5 and TRBJ2-3; a tentative D match to TRBD2 spans 7 bases. The source material was blood. This TCR was recovered from a woman aged 25 to 45 in good health. Here the CDR3 is given as CASSYRGAIGDTQYF. Here is the DNA: TGTGCCAGCAGTTACCGGGGGGCCATAGGAGATACGCAGTATTTT.